This T cell receptor beta chain was sequenced during a study of T-cell reconstitution after alpha-beta-depleted transplantation in children. Overall study findings and caveats: Day-60 TCRbeta diversity that was high in some patients was derived from surviving recipient T cells and thymic progenitors. Reportedly, only several hundred clones from non-depleted graft cells drove alpha-beta T-cell counts at about two months. Among T cells one year after transplant, newly produced cells accounted for most counts and diversity.

Only a few counts were recorded for this clonotype. Its antigen remains unknown. It was with unique molecular identifiers that the TCRbeta library was prepared. TCRdb reanalysed the PCR reads using MiXCR and keeps one entry per CDR3 protein. The sample shows 550,000 to 600,000 distinct CDR3 sequences, more than 20% of them seen only once. From germline, CDR1 is SGHAT and CDR2 FQNNGV. The CDR3 is 18 residues long. V dropped 5 bases and J dropped 2; count of bases not matched to a gene: 8. The sample here was PBMCs, mostly from graft donor cells, taken 360 days after TCRalphabeta/CD19-depleted stem cell transplant. The rearrangement uses TRBV11-2 and TRBJ2-3, with 15 bases aligning to TRBD2. This receptor was taken from a boy younger than two who had a stem cell transplant for acute myeloid leukemia, so the T cells may come from the graft donor. CDR3 region: CASSRTSGGAVTTDTQYF. The CDR3 DNA reads TGTGCCAGCAGCAGGACTAGCGGGGGGGCGGTCACCACAGATACGCAGTATTTT.